These 22 T cell receptor beta chains share one sample of origin, sequenced in a study of shared clonotypes between healthy human individuals. Data came from immunoSEQ multiplex PCR; TCRdb stores just in-frame clones and leaves some out. The data hold hundreds of thousands of clones, with 95% to 96% observed a single time. Naive CD8 populations comprised CD45RO-negative cells positively selected for CCR7, excluding terminally differentiated effector memory CD45RA+ cells. The sample taken for sequencing was naive CD8+ T cells sorted from blood. The receptors here all came from a woman under 40 in good health.

V is TRBV27 and J is TRBJ2-7, with 7 bases aligning to TRBD2. Germline-derived CDR1 and CDR2 are MNHEY and SMNVEV (reference sequence). The CDR3 is 14 amino acids. Unmatched junction bases numbered 4, after V lost 1 base and J lost 4 bases. CDR3 sequence: CASSLLAGEYEQYF. CDR3 coding DNA: TGTGCCAGCAGTTTATTGGCGGGAGAGTACGAGCAGTACTTC.

V usage is TRBV19 and J usage is TRBJ1-1, with D possibly TRBD1 on 5 matching bases. This CDR3 contains 13 residues. Trimming removed 0 bases at V and 6 bases at J, with 8 bases between. Germline CDR1 LNHDA, CDR2 SQIVND (reference sequence). This CDR3 reads CASSIEGPPEAFF. DNA of the CDR3: TGTGCCAGTAGTATAGAGGGGCCCCCTGAAGCTTTCTTT. Full variable domain (outside the CDR3, taken from reference TRBV19 and TRBJ1-1): DGGITQSPKYLFRKEGQNVTLSCEQNLNHDAMYWYRQDPGQGLRLIYYSQIVNDFQKGDIAEGYSVSREKKESFPLTVTSAQKNPTAFYLCASSIEGPPEAFFGQGTRLTVV.

The chain recombines TRBV15 with TRBJ2-1; 7 bases are shared with TRBD2. J lost 3 bases, V lost 5 bases, and 10 bases had no gene match. This CDR3 has 16 amino acids. From germline, CDR1 is LNHNV and CDR2 YYDKDF (reference sequence). As DNA, the CDR3 is TGTGCCACCAGCTCCCTCCCCGGCGGGAGCTACAATGAGCAGTTCTTC. Amino acid sequence: CATSSLPGGSYNEQFF. Using reference TRBV15 and TRBJ2-1 for the parts outside the CDR3, the full variable domain is DAMVIQNPRYQVTQFGKPVTLSCSQTLNHNVMYWYQQKSSQAPKLLFHYYDKDFNNEADTPDNFQSRRPNTSFCFLDIRSPGLGDTAMYLCATSSLPGGSYNEQFFGPGTRLTVL.

A few counts support this clone. The rearrangement joins TRBV21-1 to TRBJ1-2; TRBD1, as called in the table, went unchecked against the DNA. TRBV21-1 is classified as a pseudogene. The CDR3 loop spans 12 amino acids. The CDR3 bases are TGTGCCAGCATCGACAGGGCGGGAGGCTACACCTTC. It codes for CASIDRAGGYTF.

The chain carries TRBV7-8 and TRBJ2-1; 9 bases match TRBD2. V was pared by 0 bases and J by 2 bases, with 5 bases of the junction left unmatched. This CDR3 has 17 residues. The germline gives CDR1 SGHVS, CDR2 FQNEAQ. CDR3 DNA sequence: TGTGCCAGCAGCTTAGCGCTGGCGGGAGGGCCCTACAATGAGCAGTTCTTC. This codes for CASSLALAGGPYNEQFF.

In nucleotides, the CDR3 is TGTGCCAGTAGTAAGGACAGGGAAGGATCGACCTACGAGCAGTACTTC. Protein: CASSKDREGSTYEQYF. V usage is TRBV19 and J usage is TRBJ2-7, with 8 bases that match TRBD1. The CDR3 loop spans 16 amino acids. Germline loops: CDR1 LNHDA, CDR2 SQIVND (reference sequence). V shed 4 bases, J shed 2 bases, and the junction held 10 bases outside the gene matches.

This chain joins TRBV2 and TRBJ2-1; 9 bases line up with TRBD1. CDR1 SNHLY and CDR2 FYNNEI come from the germline V gene. This CDR3 is 15 amino acids long. J gave up 6 bases and V 7 bases, and 10 bases lay outside the gene matches. The DNA of the CDR3 is TGTGCCAGCAAACCCGGGACAGGGAGTGGCAATGAGCAGTTCTTC. Encoded protein: CASKPGTGSGNEQFF.

The chain uses TRBV19 and TRBJ1-5, with D tentatively TRBD1 (5 bases). Germline V lookup: CDR1 LNHDA, CDR2 SQIVND (reference sequence). The CDR3 covers 14 residues. Trimming left V 10 bases short and J 0 bases short, with 13 bases between. The CDR3 DNA reads as TGTGCCACGCGACAGCCCCATAGCAATCAGCCCCAGCATTTT. It codes for CATRQPHSNQPQHF.

The gene calls are TRBV5-6 and TRBJ2-3, with D perhaps assigned TRBD1 or TRBD2 (5 bases each). From germline, CDR1 is SGHDT and CDR2 YYEEEE. V lost 1 base to trimming and J lost 4 bases, with 13 bases between them. The CDR3 is 15 amino acids. The CDR3, as DNA: TGTGCCAGCAGCTTGTTTTCTAGCAGGGCAGATACGCAGTATTTT. Translation: CASSLFSSRADTQYF. The complete variable domain, with remaining parts taken from reference TRBV5-6 and TRBJ2-3, reads DAGVTQSPTHLIKTRGQQVTLRCSPKSGHDTVSWYQQALGQGPQFIFQYYEEEERQRGNFPDRFSGHQFPNYSSELNVNALLLGDSALYLCASSLFSSRADTQYFGPGTRLTVL.

As for this clone: Additional DNA sequences in this sample encode the identical CDR3. The CDR3 here is CASSAGTGGYEQYF. The CDR3 bases are TGTGCCAGTAGTGCAGGGACAGGAGGCTACGAGCAGTACTTC. The chain couples TRBV19 to TRBJ2-7, with TRBD1 identical over 8 bases. This CDR3 is 14 amino acids long. Germline V CDR1 and CDR2: LNHDA, SQIVND (reference sequence). The junction had 6 bases not matched to a gene; V was cut back by 5 bases and J by 3 bases.

The rearrangement uses TRBV10-2 and TRBJ2-7, with 7 bases that match TRBD2. V trimming: 0 bases; J trimming: 4 bases; junction bases outside the gene matches: 15. This CDR3 spans 18 amino acids. Germline CDR1 and CDR2: WSHSY and SAAADI. CDR3 bases: TGCGCCAGCAGTGAGTCGGAGACTAGCACCTCCAATTTTTACGAGCAGTACTTC. Protein product: CASSESETSTSNFYEQYF.

V gene TRBV2 combines with J gene TRBJ2-1; TRBD2 matches at 11 bases. Germline assignment: CDR1 SNHLY and CDR2 FYNNEI. The CDR3 sequence is 15 residues long. J lost 3 bases, V lost 8 bases, and 6 bases had no gene match. The chain's CDR3 is CASETGTSGYNEQFF. The CDR3 DNA follows: TGTGCCAGCGAGACCGGGACTAGCGGCTACAATGAGCAGTTCTTC.

The genes are TRBV7-6 and TRBJ2-3; TRBD2 agrees at 10 bases. This CDR3 has 16 amino acids. V shed 3 bases, J shed 3 bases, and the junction held 6 bases outside the gene matches. The germline CDR1 and CDR2 sequences are SGHVS and FNYEAQ. As DNA, the CDR3 is TGTGCCAGCAGCTTGGCTAGCGGGAGTTATACAGATACGCAGTATTTT. Translation: CASSLASGSYTDTQYF.

The chain has TRBV28 and TRBJ1-1, with a possible D match to TRBD1 (5 bases). V was trimmed by 5 bases and J by 6 bases, leaving 19 bases between them. Germline V gene data show CDR1 as MDHEN and CDR2 as SYDVKM. The CDR3 totals 15 residues. The CDR3 coding sequence is TGTGCCAGCAGTCCCCCCAAGGGACCGGGGCCTGAAGCTTTCTTT. Amino acids: CASSPPKGPGPEAFF.

This sequence joins TRBV28 and TRBJ1-5; D remains ambiguous. Between the trimmed V and J ends, which lost 4 bases and 0 bases, there was a span of 7 bases. Per the germline V gene, CDR1 is MDHEN and CDR2 is SYDVKM. The CDR3 is made up of 14 amino acids. The CDR3 sequence is CASSSYSSNQPQHF. In DNA, the CDR3 is TGTGCCAGCAGTTCATACAGTAGCAATCAGCCCCAGCATTTT. The full variable domain, in which reference TRBV28 and TRBJ1-5 provide the parts outside the CDR3, is DVKVTQSSRYLVKRTGEKVFLECVQDMDHENMFWYRQDPGLGLRLIYFSYDVKMKEKGDIPEGYSVSREKKERFSLILESASTNQTSMYLCASSSYSSNQPQHFGDGTRLSIL.

The V call is TRBV11-2, the J call TRBJ1-1, with 7 bases that match TRBD1. Unmatched junction bases numbered 8, after V lost 5 bases and J lost 8 bases. CDR3 size: 13 residues. Germline CDR1 SGHAT, CDR2 FQNNGV. CDR3 sequence: CASSGGRTGEAFF. The CDR3 DNA reads as TGTGCCAGCAGCGGCGGTCGGACAGGAGAAGCTTTCTTT.

The chain carries TRBV11-2 and TRBJ2-1; TRBD2 is a possible D gene (5 bases). The CDR3 length is 12 residues. V was trimmed by 5 bases and J by 7 bases, leaving 9 bases between them. Germline CDR1 is SGHAT and CDR2 is FQNNGV. The CDR3 region is CASSLIANEQFF. The CDR3 DNA is TGTGCCAGCAGCCTTATAGCGAATGAGCAGTTCTTC.

The chain uses TRBV4-1 and TRBJ1-5; the D gene is possibly TRBD1 (5 bases). Trimming stripped 1 base from V and 5 bases from J, with 9 bases between. The CDR3 spans 14 residues. From germline, CDR1 is MGHRA and CDR2 YSYEKL. The CDR3 protein is CASSQVGGYQPQHF. In DNA, the CDR3 is TGCGCCAGCAGCCAAGTGGGGGGGTATCAGCCCCAGCATTTT.

This sequence joins TRBV9 and TRBJ2-7; the match to TRBD2 covers 12 bases. The CDR3 covers 16 residues. V gave up 0 bases and J gave up 5 bases; unmatched junction bases: 6. Per the germline V gene, CDR1 is SGDLS and CDR2 is YYNGEE. The DNA of the CDR3 is TGTGCCAGCAGCGTAGGTGGGCTAGCGGGAGGGGACGAGCAGTACTTC. This gives the protein CASSVGGLAGGDEQYF.

This chain uses TRBV28 with TRBJ1-5; 10 bases agree with TRBD1. V trimming: 3 bases; J trimming: 5 bases; junction bases outside the gene matches: 10. Germline V CDR1 and CDR2: MDHEN, SYDVKM. This CDR3 spans 17 amino acids. The CDR3: CASSFLWGQGIYQPQHF. CDR3 nucleotides: TGTGCCAGCAGTTTTCTCTGGGGACAGGGGATTTATCAGCCCCAGCATTTT.

The J gene is TRBJ1-5, the V gene TRBV19; D is possibly TRBD1 (5 bases). In germline, CDR1 is LNHDA, CDR2 SQIVND (reference sequence). This CDR3 is built from 15 residues. The V gene lost 6 bases and the J gene lost 0 bases, with 12 bases spanning the gap. DNA for the CDR3: TGTGCCAGTAGGAAACAGGTAAATAGCAATCAGCCCCAGCATTTT. Protein sequence: CASRKQVNSNQPQHF. The whole variable domain, filled in from reference TRBV19 and TRBJ1-5, reads DGGITQSPKYLFRKEGQNVTLSCEQNLNHDAMYWYRQDPGQGLRLIYYSQIVNDFQKGDIAEGYSVSREKKESFPLTVTSAQKNPTAFYLCASRKQVNSNQPQHFGDGTRLSIL.

This clone has just a few counts. J is TRBJ1-1 and V is TRBV19, with a weak D call TRBD1 (6 bases). Germline assignment: CDR1 LNHDA and CDR2 SQIVND (reference sequence). The V and J ends lost 10 bases and 4 bases respectively, with 16 bases between them. This CDR3 has 13 residues. CDR3 loop: CATSWGLGTEAFF. The CDR3 DNA sequence: TGTGCCACCTCATGGGGGCTGGGCACTGAAGCTTTCTTT.